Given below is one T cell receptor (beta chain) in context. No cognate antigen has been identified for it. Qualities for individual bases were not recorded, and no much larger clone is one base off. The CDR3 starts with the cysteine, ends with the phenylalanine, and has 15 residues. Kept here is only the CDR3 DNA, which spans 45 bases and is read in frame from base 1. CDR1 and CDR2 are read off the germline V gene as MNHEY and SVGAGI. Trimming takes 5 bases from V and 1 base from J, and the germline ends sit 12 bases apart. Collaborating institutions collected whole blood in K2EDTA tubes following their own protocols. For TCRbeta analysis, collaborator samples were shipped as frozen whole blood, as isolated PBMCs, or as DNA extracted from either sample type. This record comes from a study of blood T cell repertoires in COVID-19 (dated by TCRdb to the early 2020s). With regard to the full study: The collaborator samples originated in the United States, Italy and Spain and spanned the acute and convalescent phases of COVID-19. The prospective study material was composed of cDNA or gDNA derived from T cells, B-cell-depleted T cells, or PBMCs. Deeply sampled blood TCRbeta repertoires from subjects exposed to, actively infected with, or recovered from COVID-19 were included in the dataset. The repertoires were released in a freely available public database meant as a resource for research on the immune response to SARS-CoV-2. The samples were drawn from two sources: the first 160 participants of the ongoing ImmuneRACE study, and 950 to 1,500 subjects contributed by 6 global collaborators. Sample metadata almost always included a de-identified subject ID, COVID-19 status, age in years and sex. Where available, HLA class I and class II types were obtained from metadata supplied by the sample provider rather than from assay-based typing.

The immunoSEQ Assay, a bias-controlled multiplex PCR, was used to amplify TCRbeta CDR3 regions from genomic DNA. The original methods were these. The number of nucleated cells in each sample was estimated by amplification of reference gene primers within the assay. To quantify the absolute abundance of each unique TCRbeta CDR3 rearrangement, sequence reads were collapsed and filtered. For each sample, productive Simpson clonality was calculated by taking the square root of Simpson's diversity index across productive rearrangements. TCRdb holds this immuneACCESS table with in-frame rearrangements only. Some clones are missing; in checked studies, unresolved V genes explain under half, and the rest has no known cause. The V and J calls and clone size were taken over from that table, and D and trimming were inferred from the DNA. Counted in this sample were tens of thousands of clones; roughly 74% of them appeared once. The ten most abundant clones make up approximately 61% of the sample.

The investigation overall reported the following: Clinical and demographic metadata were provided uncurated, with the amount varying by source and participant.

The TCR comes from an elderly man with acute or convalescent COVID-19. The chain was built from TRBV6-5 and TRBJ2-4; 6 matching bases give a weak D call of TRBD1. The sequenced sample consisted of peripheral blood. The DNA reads TGTGCCAGCAGTACAGGGTTCGGGGCCAAAAACATTCAGTACTTC. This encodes CASSTGFGAKNIQYF.